These 10 T cell receptor beta chains share one sample of origin, sequenced in a study of T-cell reconstitution after alpha-beta-depleted transplantation in children. Unique molecular identifiers were incorporated when the TCRbeta library was constructed. Via MiXCR, TCRdb re-called the PCR reads, giving one row per CDR3 protein. In the table there are around 250,000 distinct CDR3 sequences, more than 8% of which are singletons. Sequenced here: PBMCs from the stem cell graft donor, sampled from the stem cell graft. These receptors were taken from a human donor who donated a stem cell graft to a child with SCID.

For the CDR3, the DNA is TGTGCCACCAGTGATTGGGAAGAGACCCAGTACTTC. Its protein is CATSDWEETQYF. The chain links TRBV24-1 to TRBJ2-5; no clear D. CDR3 size: 12 residues. The germline V gene encodes CDR1 KGHDR and CDR2 SFDVKD. Deletions cut 2 bases from V and 3 bases from J, with 3 bases between.

This clonotype came up a few times. V usage is TRBV9 and J usage is TRBJ1-1; weak D call: TRBD1 (5 bases). CDR1 SGDLS and CDR2 YYNGEE come from the germline V gene. This CDR3 region has 17 residues. V was cut by 3 bases and J by 0 bases, with 18 bases left in between. CDR3 protein: CASSADQGNLLNTEAFF. CDR3 bases: TGTGCCAGCAGCGCTGATCAGGGAAATTTACTGAACACTGAAGCTTTCTTT.

V is TRBV6-1 and J is TRBJ1-4, with unresolved D. This CDR3 is built from 14 residues. Trimming took 6 bases from V and 0 from J, leaving 8 bases between them. Germline CDR1 reads MNHNS; CDR2 reads SASEGT. CDR3 sequence reads: CASSLGSTNEKLFF. The DNA for the CDR3 is TGTGCCAGCAGCCTGGGCTCAACTAATGAAAAACTGTTTTTT.

V is TRBV27 and J is TRBJ1-2, with 7 bases aligning to TRBD1. The CDR3 runs 16 residues. CDR1 is MNHEY, CDR2 SMNVEV, per germline (reference sequence). V lost 0 bases, J lost 2 bases, and 6 bases stayed unmatched. The CDR3: CASSLSGSGGNYGYTF. In DNA, the CDR3 is TGTGCCAGCAGTTTATCAGGCTCAGGGGGGAACTATGGCTACACCTTC.

The CDR3 DNA reads TGTGCCAGCAAACCAGACGCTAATTCACCCCTCCACTTT. Translated: CASKPDANSPLHF. The chain has TRBV2 and TRBJ1-6; D gene unclear. Trimming cost V 7 bases and J 6 bases, with 10 bases left between them. Germline CDR1 and CDR2: SNHLY and FYNNEI. This CDR3 region has 13 residues.

This clonotype has at least ten counts. The V call is TRBV6-1, the J call TRBJ2-1; a weak D match, TRBD1 (6 bases). Germline V CDR1 and CDR2: MNHNS, SASEGT. Trimming pared 3 bases from V and 6 bases from J, leaving 15 bases between. CDR3 length: 15 amino acids. The CDR3 nucleotides read TGTGCCAGCAGTGATATAGGGGGATTCGTCAATGAGCAGTTCTTC. It codes for CASSDIGGFVNEQFF.

This clonotype was recorded a few times. This chain joins TRBV5-6 and TRBJ2-1; D perhaps matches TRBD2 (7 bases). The CDR3 loop spans 15 amino acids. CDR1 and CDR2 from the germline V gene are SGHDT and YYEEEE. V lost 3 bases and J lost 9, with 19 bases in between. In DNA, the CDR3 is TGTGCCAGCAGCTGGGGGGGCCTGGACTGGGTTGAGCAGTTCTTC. It yields the protein CASSWGGLDWVEQFF.

The chain has TRBV5-1 and TRBJ2-3; 9 bases agree with TRBD1. The germline gives CDR1 SGHRS, CDR2 YFSETQ. V lost 3 bases and J lost 0; bases outside the gene matches: 5. The CDR3 covers 16 residues. The chain's CDR3 is CASSYSGTGSTDTQYF. CDR3 DNA sequence: TGCGCCAGCAGCTATTCCGGGACAGGGAGCACAGATACGCAGTATTTT. Supplemented by reference TRBV5-1 and TRBJ2-3, the full variable domain reads KAGVTQTPRYLIKTRGQQVTLSCSPISGHRSVSWYQQTPGQGLQFLFEYFSETQRNKGNFPGRFSGRQFSNSRSEMNVSTLELGDSALYLCASSYSGTGSTDTQYFGPGTRLTVL.

This clonotype was seen a few times. J is TRBJ2-5 and V is TRBV2; maybe TRBD1 (7 bases). The V and J ends lost 6 bases and 5 bases respectively, with 16 bases between them. This CDR3 is built from 14 residues. Germline CDR1 reads SNHLY; CDR2 reads FYNNEI. CDR3: CASSAQGGTETQYF. In DNA, the CDR3 is TGTGCCAGCAGCGCCCAGGGGGGCACGGAGACCCAGTACTTC.

This clonotype was seen ten or more times. The rearrangement links TRBV2 to TRBJ2-1; D is possibly TRBD1 (6 bases). The V and J ends lost 2 bases and 3 bases respectively, with 17 bases between them. The CDR3 is 17 residues long. CDR1 and CDR2 from the germline V gene are SNHLY and FYNNEI. The CDR3 here is CASSERGQRTFYNEQFF. CDR3 DNA: TGTGCCAGCAGTGAAAGAGGACAGCGGACCTTCTACAATGAGCAGTTCTTC.